This T cell receptor beta chain was recorded in a study of blood T cell repertoires in COVID-19. On the study more broadly: Samples came from the United States, Italy and Spain, spanning acute and convalescent COVID-19.

The Seattle site enrolled patients during active infection and followed them longitudinally. TCRdb's copy holds only in-frame clones and misses some; the assay was immunoSEQ multiplex PCR. There are 150,000 to 200,000 clones in the sample; around four fifths occur only once, and more than 14% lies in the top ten. The specimen was peripheral blood. The sequence was obtained from a woman between 65 and 79 years old with COVID-19, enrolled during active disease.

CDR3: CASSVEDRGDNEQFF. Written as DNA, the CDR3 is TGTGCCAGCAGCGTAGAGGACAGGGGGGACAATGAGCAGTTCTTC. The chain is built from TRBV9 and TRBJ2-1, with 10 bases matching TRBD1. This CDR3 has 15 residues. V lost 0 bases and J lost 5; bases outside the gene matches: 2. Germline V lookup: CDR1 SGDLS, CDR2 YYNGEE.